One and the same sample provided the 28 T cell receptor beta chains below, sequenced in a study of T cells in Graves' hyperthyroidism and ophthalmopathy. TCR beta CDR3 regions were amplified from RNA transcripts. The HTBI primer set served for first-round RT-PCR of the TCR CDR3. TCRdb reprocessed the multiplex PCR reads via MiXCR and lists one record per CDR3 protein. Seen here are roughly 550,000 distinct CDR3 sequences, 15% to 20% observed once, and the top ten hold roughly 29%. The sequencing input was blood. The receptors stem from a woman aged 25 to 45 with Graves' ophthalmopathy.

This clonotype showed up many times. This rearrangement joins TRBV27 to TRBJ2-3; TRBD2 matches 7 bases. V gave up 6 bases and J gave up 3 bases; unmatched junction bases: 9. This CDR3 comprises 15 residues. In germline, CDR1 is MNHEY, CDR2 SMNVEV (reference sequence). The chain's CDR3 is CASRDSGYFTDTQYF. DNA of the CDR3: TGTGCCAGCAGGGATAGCGGGTACTTTACAGATACGCAGTATTTT.

The rearrangement uses TRBV27 and TRBJ2-1, with 8 bases fitting TRBD2. The V gene end was trimmed by 5 bases and the J gene end by 7 bases; junction bases not matched to a gene: 13. The CDR3 runs 16 residues. Per the germline V gene, CDR1 is MNHEY and CDR2 is SMNVEV (reference sequence). The DNA for the CDR3 is TGTGCCAGCAGTCCGGCTTCGGCGGGAGGACTTAATGAGCAGTTCTTC. It specifies CASSPASAGGLNEQFF.

CDR3 bases: TGTGCCAGCAGCCAGGACGGTCCCGCCAAAAACATTCAGTACTTC. Translation: CASSQDGPAKNIQYF. The chain combines TRBV6-7 with TRBJ2-4; D call uncertain. TRBV6-7 is an ORF, with its function uncertain. V gave up 6 bases and J gave up 1 base, with 13 bases separating them. This CDR3 has 15 amino acids.

This clonotype was detected ten times or more. This sequence joins TRBV2 and TRBJ2-1, with D possibly being TRBD2 (5 bases). The CDR3 spans 14 residues. The germline V and J ends were trimmed by 7 bases and 9 bases, with 19 bases remaining between them. Germline lookup yields CDR1 SNHLY and CDR2 FYNNEI. The CDR3 sequence: CASNTVEGWGEQFF. The CDR3 DNA reads TGTGCCAGCAATACAGTCGAGGGTTGGGGTGAGCAGTTCTTC.

This clonotype was observed a few times. The rearrangement uses TRBV28 and TRBJ1-3; the D is unclear. The germline gives CDR1 MDHEN, CDR2 SYDVKM. Trimming removed 5 bases from V and 2 bases from J, with 10 bases in between. This CDR3 is built from 14 residues. The CDR3 loop is CASSGVNAGNTIYF. In DNA form, the CDR3 reads TGTGCCAGCAGTGGGGTTAACGCTGGAAACACCATATATTTT. The whole variable domain, remainder taken from reference TRBV28 and TRBJ1-3, is DVKVTQSSRYLVKRTGEKVFLECVQDMDHENMFWYRQDPGLGLRLIYFSYDVKMKEKGDIPEGYSVSREKKERFSLILESASTNQTSMYLCASSGVNAGNTIYFGEGSWLTVV.

CDR3 residues: CASSLGPGQGFRIYEQYF. The CDR3 DNA sequence: TGTGCCAGCAGCTTAGGTCCGGGACAGGGGTTTCGGATATACGAGCAGTACTTC. V is TRBV7-6 and J is TRBJ2-7, with 10 bases fitting TRBD1. CDR3 size: 18 residues. Germline CDR1 and CDR2: SGHVS and FNYEAQ. Trimming at V came to 1 base and at J to 4 bases, leaving 13 bases not matched to a gene.

In its sample, this clonotype was seen many times. The J gene is TRBJ2-4, the V gene TRBV2; a possible D gene is TRBD2 (5 bases). The V end lost 4 bases, the J end lost 11 bases, and 9 bases lay between the germline ends. Germline V lookup: CDR1 SNHLY, CDR2 FYNNEI. This CDR3 has 11 amino acids. The CDR3 spells CASSAGFLQYF. The CDR3 nucleotides read TGTGCCAGCAGTGCGGGGTTCCTTCAGTACTTC.

This clonotype has only a few counts. This chain links TRBV7-9 with TRBJ2-3; 11 bases map to TRBD1. Germline assignment: CDR1 SEHNR and CDR2 FQNEAQ (reference sequence). This CDR3 has 14 residues. V lost 5 bases and J lost 4; bases outside the gene matches: 2. The CDR3 nucleotides are TGTGCCAGCAGCCGGACAGGGGGCCCAGATACGCAGTATTTT. Translating gives CASSRTGGPDTQYF.

The chain recombines TRBV29-1 with TRBJ2-1, with TRBD2 matching over 7 bases. With 1 base clipped from V and 3 bases from J, the junction kept 3 bases outside the gene matches. The CDR3 has 14 amino acids. Germline assignment: CDR1 SQVTM and CDR2 ANQGSEA. Here the CDR3 DNA reads TGCAGCGTTGAAGGGAGCGGGATCTACAATGAGCAGTTCTTC. Its protein is CSVEGSGIYNEQFF.

This clonotype has only a few counts. The chain carries TRBV20-1 and TRBJ1-3; no definite D call. Germline V gene sequence: CDR1 DFQATT, CDR2 SNEGSKA (reference sequence). The CDR3 has 13 amino acids. The V end lost 6 bases, the J end lost 1 base, and 10 bases lay between the germline ends. The CDR3 loop reads CSASSISGNTIYF. DNA of the CDR3: TGCAGTGCAAGCAGCATTTCTGGAAACACCATATATTTT.

Comments on this clonotype: A read error is possible here, since a much larger clone lies one base away. The chain couples TRBV20-1 to TRBJ2-5; 13 nucleotides agree with TRBD2. The germline CDR1 and CDR2 sequences are DFQATT and SNEGSKA (reference sequence). V shed 8 bases and J 3 bases; nucleotides not matched to a gene: 3. CDR3 size: 13 residues. For the CDR3, the DNA is TGCAGTCCAGGGACTAGCGGGAAAGAGACCCAGTACTTC. It codes for CSPGTSGKETQYF.

This clonotype occurred a few times. The CDR3 is CASSYASGGTETQYF. CDR3 nucleotides: TGTGCCAGCAGCTACGCCTCGGGGGGGACAGAGACCCAGTACTTC. The chain has TRBV7-9 and TRBJ2-5, with 8 bases identical to TRBD2. The CDR3 totals 15 residues. V was pared by 4 bases and J by 4 bases, with 8 bases of the junction left unmatched. Per germline, CDR1 SEHNR and CDR2 FQNEAQ (reference sequence). Variable domain in full (rest from reference TRBV7-9 and TRBJ2-5): DTGVSQNPRHKITKRGQNVTFRCDPISEHNRLYWYRQTLGQGPEFLTYFQNEAQLEKSRLLSDRFSAERPKGSFSTLEIQRTEQGDSAMYLCASSYASGGTETQYFGPGTRLLVL.

This clonotype came up many times. This chain links TRBV20-1 with TRBJ2-3; D is unresolved. V dropped 5 bases and J dropped 7 bases, with 4 bases sitting between them. CDR1 is DFQATT and CDR2 is SNEGSKA in the germline V gene (reference sequence). The CDR3 has 9 amino acids. The CDR3 sequence: CSAGNTQYF. The DNA of the CDR3 is TGCAGTGCTGGAAATACGCAGTATTTT.

V is TRBV10-3 and J is TRBJ1-5; 9 nucleotides match TRBD1. The V gene end was trimmed by 4 bases and the J gene end by 7 bases; junction bases not matched to a gene: 8. This CDR3 contains 15 residues. The germline V gene encodes CDR1 ENHRY and CDR2 SYGVKD. This chain's CDR3 is CAISVQQGAGQPQHF. CDR3 nucleotide sequence: TGTGCCATCAGTGTCCAACAGGGGGCTGGGCAGCCCCAGCATTTT.

V usage is TRBV20-1 and J usage is TRBJ2-3, with 10 positions matching TRBD2. The CDR3 spans 18 residues. The V segment lost 3 bases and the J segment 5 bases; nucleotides outside the gene matches: 17. The germline V gene has CDR1 DFQATT and CDR2 SNEGSKA (reference sequence). CDR3 amino acids: CSASNRDGASGSVDTQYF. In nucleotides, the CDR3 is TGCAGTGCTAGTAATCGGGATGGGGCTAGCGGGAGCGTAGATACGCAGTATTTT.

The chain uses TRBV4-3 and TRBJ1-1; D is possibly TRBD1 (6 bases). Germline values: CDR1 LGHNA, CDR2 YSLEER. Trimming took 5 bases from V and 4 from J, leaving 17 bases between them. The length of the CDR3 is 15 residues. The CDR3 bases are TGCGCCAGCAGCTTCGGGACGGGCAGGGGCACTGAAGCTTTCTTT. Translating it yields CASSFGTGRGTEAFF.

This clonotype occurred many times. This chain uses TRBV11-1 with TRBJ2-1, with D tentatively TRBD2 (5 bases). CDR3 length equals 13 residues. Germline loops: CDR1 SGHAT, CDR2 FQDESV (reference sequence). V was shortened by 5 bases and J by 6 bases, with 11 bases between the two germline ends. The CDR3 sequence is CASSPPGSNEQFF. The CDR3 DNA reads as TGTGCCAGCAGCCCCCCGGGGAGCAATGAGCAGTTCTTC.

Ten or more counts support this clonotype. This chain connects TRBV6-5 to TRBJ1-1; D might be TRBD1 (6 bases). This CDR3 region has 13 residues. Per germline, CDR1 MNHEY and CDR2 SVGAGI. V lost 2 bases, J lost 6 bases, and 10 bases lay in between. CDR3 coding DNA: TGTGCCAGCAGTTACGGACAGAGAGCTGAAGCTTTCTTT. It is translated as CASSYGQRAEAFF.

At least ten counts were recorded for this clonotype. V and J are TRBV7-2 and TRBJ2-7; D unresolved. V was cut by 6 bases and J by 0 bases, with 12 bases left in between. Germline V gene sequence: CDR1 SGHTA, CDR2 FQGNSA. The CDR3 spans 14 residues. The CDR3 coding sequence is TGTGCCAGCAGGGGTGGGGTTAGCTCCTACGAGCAGTACTTC. This translates into CASRGGVSSYEQYF.

This chain uses TRBV5-6 with TRBJ1-2; D remains unclear. Germline V gives CDR1 SGHDT, CDR2 YYEEEE. Deletions cut 4 bases from V and 8 bases from J, with 15 bases between. This CDR3 contains 13 residues. The CDR3 reads CASSREALFGYTF. The CDR3 DNA reads TGTGCCAGCAGCAGGGAGGCATTGTTCGGCTACACCTTC.

The J gene is TRBJ1-1, the V gene TRBV6-5; 7 nucleotides match TRBD1. CDR3 length: 15 amino acids. V gave up 2 bases and J gave up 3 bases; unmatched junction bases: 6. Germline values: CDR1 MNHEY, CDR2 SVGAGI. DNA of the CDR3: TGTGCCAGCAGTTACCGGGGAGGGGGCCACACTGAAGCTTTCTTT. Encoded protein: CASSYRGGGHTEAFF.

This chain links TRBV19 with TRBJ2-2; D gene ambiguous. In germline, CDR1 is LNHDA, CDR2 SQIVND (reference sequence). The CDR3 runs to 12 residues. V was pared by 8 bases and J by 4 bases, with 8 bases between. CDR3 loop: CASSWVTGELFF. In nucleotides, the CDR3 is TGTGCCAGTTCATGGGTCACCGGGGAGCTGTTTTTT.

This clonotype has just a few counts. The chain recombines TRBV4-2 with TRBJ2-7, with TRBD2 matching 12 bases. Trimming took 0 bases from V and 2 from J; bases not matched to a gene: 11. Germline CDR1 and CDR2: LGHNA and YNFKEQ. This CDR3 is built from 19 residues. The CDR3 spells CASSQEGDRGLAGPYEQYF. The CDR3 DNA sequence: TGTGCCAGCAGCCAAGAGGGGGACAGGGGACTAGCGGGCCCCTACGAGCAGTACTTC.

This clonotype has more than one count but fewer than ten. The chain links TRBV29-1 to TRBJ2-3; 12 bases are a match to TRBD2. This CDR3 comprises 14 residues. CDR1 and CDR2 (germline): SQVTM, ANQGSEA. The V gene end was trimmed by 2 bases and the J gene end by 6 bases; junction bases not matched to a gene: 3. Here the CDR3 reads CSVELAGGMDTQYF. CDR3 in DNA: TGCAGCGTTGAACTAGCGGGAGGGATGGATACGCAGTATTTT.

This clonotype was picked up many times. The genes are TRBV29-1 and TRBJ1-5, with 9 positions matching TRBD1. The trim removed 4 bases at V and 0 bases at J, leaving 7 bases unmatched. Germline CDR1 is SQVTM and CDR2 is ANQGSEA. The CDR3 sequence is 16 residues long. CDR3 sequence (DNA): TGCAGCGTTGGACAGGGGGACCCTTATAGCAATCAGCCCCAGCATTTT. Encoded protein: CSVGQGDPYSNQPQHF.

This clonotype was seen only once. The genes are TRBV19 and TRBJ2-7; TRBD2 agrees at 15 bases. Germline CDR1 and CDR2: LNHDA and SQIVND (reference sequence). The CDR3 extends over 18 amino acids. J lost 5 bases, V lost 3 bases, and 11 bases had no gene match. CDR3 loop: CASSMTRTSGRASDEQYF. Written as DNA, the CDR3 is TGTGCCAGTAGTATGACTAGGACTAGCGGGAGGGCCAGCGACGAGCAGTACTTC.

This clonotype was seen at least ten times. V and J are TRBV6-2 or TRBV6-3 and TRBJ2-6; D not resolved. The CDR3 runs to 15 residues. Germline V lookup: CDR1 MNHEY, CDR2 SVGEGT. V was pared by 2 bases and J by 0 bases, with 5 bases between. The CDR3 DNA is TGTGCCAGCAGTTACCTTCTCTCTGGGGCCAACGTCCTGACTTTC. As protein: CASSYLLSGANVLTF.

The chain uses TRBV4-3 and TRBJ1-3; no clear D. The CDR3 loop spans 15 amino acids. The germline CDR1 and CDR2 sequences are LGHNA and YSLEER. The ends were cut back, 3 bases at V and 0 bases at J, with 9 bases in the middle. The DNA for the CDR3 is TGCGCCAGCAGCCAGAACGTCCACTCTGGAAACACCATATATTTT. Protein sequence: CASSQNVHSGNTIYF.